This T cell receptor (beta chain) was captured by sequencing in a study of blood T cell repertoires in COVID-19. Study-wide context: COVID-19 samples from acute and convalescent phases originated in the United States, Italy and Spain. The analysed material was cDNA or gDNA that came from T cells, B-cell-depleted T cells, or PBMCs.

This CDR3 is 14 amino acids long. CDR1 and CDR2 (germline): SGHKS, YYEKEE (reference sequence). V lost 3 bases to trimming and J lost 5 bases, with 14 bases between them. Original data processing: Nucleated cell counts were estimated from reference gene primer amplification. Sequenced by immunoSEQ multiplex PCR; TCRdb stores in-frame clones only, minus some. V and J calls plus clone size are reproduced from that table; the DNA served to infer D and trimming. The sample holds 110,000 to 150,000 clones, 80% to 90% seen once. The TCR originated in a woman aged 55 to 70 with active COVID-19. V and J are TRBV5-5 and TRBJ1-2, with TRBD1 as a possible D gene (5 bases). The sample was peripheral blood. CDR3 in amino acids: CASSSAGGGYGYTF. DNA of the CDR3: TGTGCCAGCAGCTCGGCCGGGGGAGGATATGGCTACACCTTC. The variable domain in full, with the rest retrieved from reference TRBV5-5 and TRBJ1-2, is DAGVTQSPTHLIKTRGQQVTLRCSPISGHKSVSWYQQVLGQGPQFIFQYYEKEERGRGNFPDRFSARQFPNYSSELNVNALLLGDSALYLCASSSAGGGYGYTFGSGTRLTVV.